A selection of T cell receptor beta chains follows, all from one sample in a study of cytomegalovirus exposure and HLA in healthy donors. The data were produced by immunoSEQ multiplex PCR, yet TCRdb's version contains in-frame clones alone and is incomplete. Of roughly 90,000 clones listed, over 70% are singletons. The sequencing input was PBMCs. These receptors all come from a young man in good health and CMV-seropositive. The CDR3 runs from the conserved cysteine through the conserved F or W. The D gene is left open where the match is weak. The size field is filled for only some rows; it gives once, few, many or a size class.

v_gene: TRBV7-6; d_gene: TRBD2; j_gene: TRBJ2-3; abundance: .; CDR3nt: TGTGCCAGCAGCCGGGGACTAGCGGGAGATACGCAGTATTTT; CDR3aa: CASSRGLAGDTQYF
v_gene: TRBV9; d_gene: .; j_gene: TRBJ2-1; abundance: .; CDR3nt: TGTGCCAGCAGCCAACAGATCTGGGTCTACAATGAGCAGTTCTTC; CDR3aa: CASSQQIWVYNEQFF
v_gene: TRBV18; d_gene: TRBD2; j_gene: TRBJ2-7; abundance: .; CDR3nt: TGTGCCAGCTCACCCGGACTAGCGGGAGCCTACGAGCAGTACTTC; CDR3aa: CASSPGLAGAYEQYF
v_gene: TRBV7-2; d_gene: TRBD1; j_gene: TRBJ1-2; abundance: .; CDR3nt: TGTGCCAGCAGCTTGGTGGACAGGGGAGTCGGCTACACCTTC; CDR3aa: CASSLVDRGVGYTF
v_gene: TRBV5-1; d_gene: TRBD1; j_gene: TRBJ1-3; abundance: .; CDR3nt: TGCGCCAGCAGCTTACAGGGGGCGGAAGGAAACACCATATATTTT; CDR3aa: CASSLQGAEGNTIYF
v_gene: TRBV6-1; d_gene: TRBD1; j_gene: TRBJ1-5; abundance: .; CDR3nt: TGTGCCAGCAGCCCCGACAGGGGAAGTCAGCCCCAGCATTTT; CDR3aa: CASSPDRGSQPQHF
v_gene: TRBV15; d_gene: .; j_gene: TRBJ2-3; abundance: .; CDR3nt: TGTGCCACCAGCAGAGATCGGGTTGGTATAGATACGCAGTATTTT; CDR3aa: CATSRDRVGIDTQYF
v_gene: TRBV28; d_gene: .; j_gene: TRBJ1-1; abundance: .; CDR3nt: TGTGCCAGCAGTTTATACCACGGAAGGAGCGGGACTGAAGCTTTCTTT; CDR3aa: CASSLYHGRSGTEAFF
v_gene: TRBV27; d_gene: .; j_gene: TRBJ1-2; abundance: .; CDR3nt: TGTGCCAGCAGTAAGACAGGTTCAAATGGCTACACCTTC; CDR3aa: CASSKTGSNGYTF
v_gene: TRBV6-6; d_gene: .; j_gene: TRBJ2-7; abundance: .; CDR3nt: TGTGCCAGCAGTCAGGGGACCTCATCGGGGGGCGAGCAGTACTTC; CDR3aa: CASSQGTSSGGEQYF
v_gene: TRBV5-4; d_gene: .; j_gene: TRBJ1-1; abundance: .; CDR3nt: TGTGCCAGCAGCTTGGACAGGATGAACACTGAAGCTTTCTTT; CDR3aa: CASSLDRMNTEAFF
v_gene: TRBV5-4; d_gene: TRBD1; j_gene: TRBJ1-6; abundance: .; CDR3nt: TGTGCCAGCGGAGTGCGGCCCGGGACAGGCGAATCACCCCTCCACTTT; CDR3aa: CASGVRPGTGESPLHF
v_gene: TRBV19; d_gene: .; j_gene: TRBJ2-2; abundance: .; CDR3nt: TGTGCCAGTAGTATAGCATCTAGCGTCTCCGGGGAGCTGTTTTTT; CDR3aa: CASSIASSVSGELFF
v_gene: TRBV28; d_gene: .; j_gene: TRBJ2-7; abundance: once; CDR3nt: TGTGCCAGCCGCGCCACTAGTCCTGGCTACGAGCAGTACTTC; CDR3aa: CASRATSPGYEQYF
v_gene: TRBV7-8; d_gene: .; j_gene: TRBJ1-4; abundance: once; CDR3nt: TGTGCCAGCAGCCCGGGGGTGGGCGAAAAACTGTTTTTT; CDR3aa: CASSPGVGEKLFF
v_gene: TRBV28; d_gene: TRBD1; j_gene: TRBJ1-1; abundance: .; CDR3nt: TGTGCCAGCAGTTTATATCAGGGGGAGAACACTGAAGCTTTCTTT; CDR3aa: CASSLYQGENTEAFF
v_gene: TRBV11-2; d_gene: TRBD2; j_gene: TRBJ2-1; abundance: once; CDR3nt: TGTGCCAGCAGCTGGACTAGCGGGAGCAATGAGCAGTTCTTC; CDR3aa: CASSWTSGSNEQFF
v_gene: TRBV4-1; d_gene: .; j_gene: TRBJ1-1; abundance: .; CDR3nt: TGCGCCAGCAGCCAAGGGCAGGGGATTCAAAGGAAGACTGAAGCTTTCTTT; CDR3aa: CASSQGQGIQRKTEAFF
v_gene: TRBV7-2; d_gene: .; j_gene: TRBJ2-3; abundance: .; CDR3nt: TGTGCCAGCAGCTCCATATACCGGGAAGATACGCAGTATTTT; CDR3aa: CASSSIYREDTQYF
v_gene: TRBV19; d_gene: .; j_gene: TRBJ1-3; abundance: .; CDR3nt: TGTGCCAGTAGCCTCCAGGGAGGAGGAAACACCATATATTTT; CDR3aa: CASSLQGGGNTIYF
v_gene: TRBV4-1; d_gene: .; j_gene: TRBJ1-4; abundance: .; CDR3nt: TGCGCCAGCAGCTTCCAGACAACTAATGAAAAACTGTTTTTT; CDR3aa: CASSFQTTNEKLFF
v_gene: TRBV7-3; d_gene: .; j_gene: TRBJ1-1; abundance: .; CDR3nt: TGTGCCAGCAGCTCTGAAACGGGTCCCTATTACAACACTGAAGCTTTCTTT; CDR3aa: CASSSETGPYYNTEAFF
v_gene: TRBV15; d_gene: TRBD1; j_gene: TRBJ1-2; abundance: .; CDR3nt: TGTGCCACCAGCAGCCGACAGGGGAGCGGCGGCTACACCTTC; CDR3aa: CATSSRQGSGGYTF
v_gene: TRBV7-8; d_gene: TRBD2; j_gene: TRBJ2-3; abundance: .; CDR3nt: TGTGCCAGCAACCCCGGCGGTAGGCGGGAGGGCCGTTGGTATTTT; CDR3aa: CASNPGGRREGRWYF
v_gene: TRBV7-8; d_gene: .; j_gene: TRBJ2-7; abundance: .; CDR3nt: TGTGCCAGCAGCTTAGGGCACTCCTACGAGCAGTACTTC; CDR3aa: CASSLGHSYEQYF
v_gene: TRBV28; d_gene: .; j_gene: TRBJ2-5; abundance: .; CDR3nt: TGTGCCAGCACCCCGGGGGAGACCCAGTACTTC; CDR3aa: CASTPGETQYF
v_gene: TRBV6-1; d_gene: TRBD1; j_gene: TRBJ1-1; abundance: .; CDR3nt: TGTGCCAGCAGTGAATGGGGACAGCCTAGTGGCACTGAAGCTTTCTTT; CDR3aa: CASSEWGQPSGTEAFF
v_gene: TRBV28; d_gene: .; j_gene: TRBJ2-2; abundance: .; CDR3nt: TGTGCCATTACCCATGGGGGCGGGAGTTACACCGGGGAGCTGTTTTTT; CDR3aa: CAITHGGGSYTGELFF
v_gene: TRBV7-6; d_gene: .; j_gene: TRBJ2-6; abundance: once; CDR3nt: TGTGCCATCCTCACGGGCTCTGGGGCCAACGTCCTGACTTTC; CDR3aa: CAILTGSGANVLTF
v_gene: TRBV5-1; d_gene: .; j_gene: TRBJ1-1; abundance: few; CDR3nt: TGCGCCAGCAGCTTGGCGGGGTTCGGGAGCGACACTGAAGCTTTCTTT; CDR3aa: CASSLAGFGSDTEAFF
v_gene: TRBV11-2; d_gene: TRBD2; j_gene: TRBJ2-5; abundance: .; CDR3nt: TGTGCCAGCAGCTCAGGACTAGCGGGAGTGGAGACCCAGTACTTC; CDR3aa: CASSSGLAGVETQYF
v_gene: TRBV5-1; d_gene: TRBD1; j_gene: TRBJ1-1; abundance: .; CDR3nt: TGCGCCAGCGGACCCGGGACAGGGAACACTGAAGCTTTCTTT; CDR3aa: CASGPGTGNTEAFF
v_gene: TRBV6-6; d_gene: TRBD1; j_gene: TRBJ1-2; abundance: .; CDR3nt: TGTGCCAGCAGTAACCGGGACAGCCCCTATGGCTACACCTTC; CDR3aa: CASSNRDSPYGYTF
v_gene: TRBV29-1; d_gene: .; j_gene: TRBJ2-7; abundance: .; CDR3nt: TGCAGCGTTGAAGATCAGGGCTCCTACGAGCAGTACTTC; CDR3aa: CSVEDQGSYEQYF
v_gene: TRBV29-1; d_gene: .; j_gene: TRBJ1-1; abundance: .; CDR3nt: TGCAGCGTTGGAACGAGTATCGCTTTCTTT; CDR3aa: CSVGTSIAFF
v_gene: TRBV5-5; d_gene: TRBD2; j_gene: TRBJ2-7; abundance: .; CDR3nt: TGTGCCAGCAGCTCCCCGCTAGGCGGGGGGGCCTACGAGCAGTACTTC; CDR3aa: CASSSPLGGGAYEQYF
v_gene: TRBV29-1; d_gene: TRBD1; j_gene: TRBJ2-7; abundance: .; CDR3nt: TGCAGCGCGGGACAGGGGTCCTACGAGCAGTACTTC; CDR3aa: CSAGQGSYEQYF
v_gene: TRBV11-3; d_gene: .; j_gene: TRBJ1-6; abundance: once; CDR3nt: TGTGCCAGCAGCCAGGAAACAGGGCGGAATTCACCCCTCCACTTT; CDR3aa: CASSQETGRNSPLHF
v_gene: TRBV6-1; d_gene: .; j_gene: TRBJ1-1; abundance: .; CDR3nt: TGTGCCAGCAAGAGGACGTCTACTAGCACTGAAGCTTTCTTT; CDR3aa: CASKRTSTSTEAFF
v_gene: TRBV5-4; d_gene: TRBD1; j_gene: TRBJ2-7; abundance: few; CDR3nt: TGTGCCAGCAGCTCCCAACGGGACAGAAAATACGAGCAGTACTTC; CDR3aa: CASSSQRDRKYEQYF